This T cell receptor (beta chain) appears in the sequencing data of a study of shared clonotypes between healthy human individuals. Study-level points and caveats: Read depth was anticipated to influence clonotype sharing among donors. Between a few donors, naive CD4 clonotypes were shared at a level of about 5%.

This CDR3 region has 14 residues. Germline CDR1 reads MNHEY; CDR2 reads SMNVEV (reference sequence). Deletions cut 6 bases from V and 4 bases from J, with 13 bases between. A word on this clone: The antigen is not known.

CD45RO-negative, CCR7-positively selected cells formed the naive CD8 fraction, excluding terminally differentiated effector memory CD45RA+ cells. Execution of the assay was at deep level. Here immunoSEQ multiplex PCR was the method, and the copy in TCRdb shows in-frame clones only, minus some. The table has about 2.2 million clones, 80% to 95% seen once. The chain links TRBV27 to TRBJ2-1, with D possibly TRBD2 on 6 matching bases. Specimen: naive CD8+ T cells from PBMCs. The clonotype comes from a man aged 18 to 30 in good health. Some clones in this sample may be carry-over from other donors' samples. The CDR3 loop is CASSHRREYNEQFF. The CDR3 DNA reads as TGTGCCAGCAGCCACAGGCGGGAATACAATGAGCAGTTCTTC.